Listed below are T cell receptor beta chains from one sample, sequenced in a study of CXCR3-negative and CXCR3-positive naive CD8 T cells. For each CDR3 protein, TCRdb gives one entry from its re-call of the 5' RACE reads, without DNA. The sample holds tens of thousands of distinct CDR3 sequences. Specimen: naive CXCR3- CD8+ T cells from blood. These receptors came from a human donor in good health. Some clones in this sample may be carry-over from other donors' samples. The CDR3 runs from the conserved cysteine through the conserved F or W. Each record gives: J gene, V gene, clone size, CDR3 protein. The size of a clone is reported for some rows only, either as once, few or many, or as a class for expanded clones.

j_call: TRBJ1-4; v_call: TRBV9; clone_size: -; cdr3_aa: CASSVRDNNEKLFF
j_call: TRBJ2-2; v_call: TRBV5-5; clone_size: -; cdr3_aa: CASSLRTSGGNTGELFF
j_call: TRBJ2-1; v_call: TRBV28; clone_size: -; cdr3_aa: CASTRERELYNEQFF
j_call: TRBJ2-5; v_call: TRBV7-9; clone_size: -; cdr3_aa: CASSLATARETQYF
j_call: TRBJ1-2; v_call: TRBV9; clone_size: -; cdr3_aa: CASSVEGDGYTF
j_call: TRBJ2-2; v_call: TRBV29-1; clone_size: -; cdr3_aa: CSVEESGESGELFF
j_call: TRBJ2-6; v_call: TRBV7-6; clone_size: -; cdr3_aa: CASSIPGSGANVLTF
j_call: TRBJ2-7; v_call: TRBV5-5; clone_size: -; cdr3_aa: CASSLEGFNEQYF
j_call: TRBJ1-5; v_call: TRBV6-2/TRBV6-3; clone_size: medium-sized; cdr3_aa: CASSLSGNQPQHF
j_call: TRBJ2-1; v_call: TRBV4-3; clone_size: -; cdr3_aa: CASSQDKDLYNEQFF
j_call: TRBJ1-1; v_call: TRBV2; clone_size: -; cdr3_aa: CASSEAVGGTEAFF
j_call: TRBJ1-1; v_call: TRBV5-1; clone_size: -; cdr3_aa: CASTEGTGNTEAFF
j_call: TRBJ2-7; v_call: TRBV14; clone_size: -; cdr3_aa: CASSQVVLGTGEGYEQYF
j_call: TRBJ2-1; v_call: TRBV28; clone_size: -; cdr3_aa: CATDGQGDNEQFF
j_call: TRBJ2-2; v_call: TRBV2; clone_size: -; cdr3_aa: CASSLVAGSGTGELFF
j_call: TRBJ2-7; v_call: TRBV28; clone_size: -; cdr3_aa: CASSLTFSNYEQYF
j_call: TRBJ2-3; v_call: TRBV7-9; clone_size: -; cdr3_aa: CASSSGLAVDTQYF
j_call: TRBJ2-7; v_call: TRBV4-2; clone_size: -; cdr3_aa: CASSNPIGIRDEQYF
j_call: TRBJ1-6; v_call: TRBV7-9; clone_size: -; cdr3_aa: CASSPPGGGNSPLHF
j_call: TRBJ2-3; v_call: TRBV6-4; clone_size: -; cdr3_aa: CASSDGGGGADTQYF
j_call: TRBJ2-1; v_call: TRBV18; clone_size: -; cdr3_aa: CASSADRGPLNEQFF
j_call: TRBJ2-7; v_call: TRBV4-3; clone_size: -; cdr3_aa: CASSQDSVASYEQYF
j_call: TRBJ1-2; v_call: TRBV25-1; clone_size: -; cdr3_aa: CASSESSGSNYGYTF
j_call: TRBJ2-5; v_call: TRBV27; clone_size: -; cdr3_aa: CAAGGLARETQYF
j_call: TRBJ1-2; v_call: TRBV9; clone_size: -; cdr3_aa: CASSATYGYTF
j_call: TRBJ2-5; v_call: TRBV4-1; clone_size: -; cdr3_aa: CASSQEGASQYF
j_call: TRBJ1-2; v_call: TRBV7-3; clone_size: -; cdr3_aa: CASSPDRGFGYTF
j_call: TRBJ1-2; v_call: TRBV6-1; clone_size: -; cdr3_aa: CASSEWITGGYGYTF
j_call: TRBJ2-3; v_call: TRBV11-1; clone_size: -; cdr3_aa: CASSTAGTGPTDTQYF
j_call: TRBJ1-1; v_call: TRBV7-9; clone_size: -; cdr3_aa: CASSPRVMNTEAFF
j_call: TRBJ2-7; v_call: TRBV28; clone_size: -; cdr3_aa: CASSFRDNTYEQYF